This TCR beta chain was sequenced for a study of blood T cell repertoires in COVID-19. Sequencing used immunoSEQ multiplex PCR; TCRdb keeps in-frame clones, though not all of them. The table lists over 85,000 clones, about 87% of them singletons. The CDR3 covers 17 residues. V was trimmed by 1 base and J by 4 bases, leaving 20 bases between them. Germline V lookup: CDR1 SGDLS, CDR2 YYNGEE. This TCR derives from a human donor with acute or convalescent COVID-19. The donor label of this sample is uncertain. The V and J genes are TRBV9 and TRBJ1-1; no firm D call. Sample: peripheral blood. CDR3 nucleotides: TGTGCCAGCAGCGTACCAGAAGCGGGAGTCGTTGGCACTGAAGCTTTCTTT. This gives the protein CASSVPEAGVVGTEAFF.